The clone carrying this T cell receptor beta chain showed up just once. Time point specified: blood 2 weeks post-SBRT. Stated treatment: 15 Gy SBRT to primary tumor, nephrectomy 4 weeks later. This sample stems from a study of radiation and T cells in renal cell carcinoma. The data were produced by immunoSEQ multiplex PCR, yet TCRdb's version contains in-frame clones alone and is incomplete. The repertoire holds around 75,000 clones, with 82% as singletons. This CDR3 contains 16 residues. The junction had 10 bases not matched to a gene; V was cut back by 0 bases and J by 8 bases. The germline gives CDR1 MGHDK, CDR2 SYGVNS.

The sequencing used blood, collected from a patient whose treatment included radiotherapy and nephrectomy. This receptor was taken from a man in his 60s with renal cell carcinoma. V usage is TRBV25-1 and J usage is TRBJ1-1; 9 nucleotides match TRBD1. The CDR3: CASSEYLFSGTGEAFF. CDR3 DNA sequence: TGTGCCAGCAGTGAATACCTCTTCTCCGGGACAGGGGAAGCTTTCTTT. The full variable domain, completed using reference TRBV25-1 and TRBJ1-1, is EADIYQTPRYLVIGTGKKITLECSQTMGHDKMYWYQQDPGMELHLIHYSYGVNSTEKGDLSSESTVSRIRTEHFPLTLESARPSHTSQYLCASSEYLFSGTGEAFFGQGTRLTVV.